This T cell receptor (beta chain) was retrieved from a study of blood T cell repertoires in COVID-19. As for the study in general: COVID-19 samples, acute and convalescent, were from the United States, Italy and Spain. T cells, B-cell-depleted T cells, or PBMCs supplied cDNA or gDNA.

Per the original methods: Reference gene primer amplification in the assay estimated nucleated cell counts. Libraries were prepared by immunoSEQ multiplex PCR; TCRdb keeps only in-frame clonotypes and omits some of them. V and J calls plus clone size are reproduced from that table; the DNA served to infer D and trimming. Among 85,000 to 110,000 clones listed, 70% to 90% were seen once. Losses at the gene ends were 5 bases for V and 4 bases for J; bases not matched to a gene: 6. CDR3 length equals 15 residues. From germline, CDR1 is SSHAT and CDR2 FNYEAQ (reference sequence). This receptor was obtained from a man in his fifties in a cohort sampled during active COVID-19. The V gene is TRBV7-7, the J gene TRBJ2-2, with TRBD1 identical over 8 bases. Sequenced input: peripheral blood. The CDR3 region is CASSATGGTTGELFF. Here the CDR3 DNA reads TGTGCCAGCAGCGCCACAGGGGGGACCACCGGGGAGCTGTTTTTT.